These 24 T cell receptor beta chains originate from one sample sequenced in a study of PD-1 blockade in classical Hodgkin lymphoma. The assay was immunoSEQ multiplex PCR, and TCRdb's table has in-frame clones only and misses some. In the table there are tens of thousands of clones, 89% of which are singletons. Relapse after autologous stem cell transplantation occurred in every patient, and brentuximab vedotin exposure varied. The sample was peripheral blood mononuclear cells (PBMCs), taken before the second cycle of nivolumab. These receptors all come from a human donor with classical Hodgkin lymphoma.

CDR3 bases: TGTGCCACCAGCGGCTTAGCGGGAGGGCCAGTAGAGACCCAGTACTTC. This codes for CATSGLAGGPVETQYF. The chain joins TRBV15 to TRBJ2-5; TRBD2 matches at 11 bases. The CDR3 runs 16 residues. CDR1 and CDR2 (germline): LNHNV, YYDKDF (reference sequence). V shed 5 bases, J shed 4 bases, and the junction held 9 bases outside the gene matches.

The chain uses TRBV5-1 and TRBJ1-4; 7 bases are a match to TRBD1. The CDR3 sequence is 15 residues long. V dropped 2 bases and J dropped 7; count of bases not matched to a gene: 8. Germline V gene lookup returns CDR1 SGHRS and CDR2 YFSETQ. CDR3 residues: CASSLNRGGGEKLFF. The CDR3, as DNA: TGCGCCAGCAGCTTAAACAGGGGAGGAGGTGAAAAACTGTTTTTT.

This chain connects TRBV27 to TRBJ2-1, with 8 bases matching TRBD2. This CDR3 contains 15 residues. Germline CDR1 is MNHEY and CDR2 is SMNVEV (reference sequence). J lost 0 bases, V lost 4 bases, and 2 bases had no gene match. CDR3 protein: CASSSAGDSYNEQFF. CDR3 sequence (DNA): TGTGCCAGCAGTTCAGCGGGAGACTCCTACAATGAGCAGTTCTTC.

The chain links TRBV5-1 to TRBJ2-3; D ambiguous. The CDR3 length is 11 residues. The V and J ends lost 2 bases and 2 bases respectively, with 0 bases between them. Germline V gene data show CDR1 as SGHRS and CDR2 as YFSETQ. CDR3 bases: TGCGCCAGCAGCTTCACAGATACGCAGTATTTT. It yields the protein CASSFTDTQYF.

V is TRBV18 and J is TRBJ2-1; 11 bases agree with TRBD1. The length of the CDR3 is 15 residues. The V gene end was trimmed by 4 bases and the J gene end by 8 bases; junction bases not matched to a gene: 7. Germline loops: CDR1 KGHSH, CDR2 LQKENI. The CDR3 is CASSLGTGGFYEQFF. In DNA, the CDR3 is TGTGCCAGCTCACTAGGGACAGGGGGTTTCTATGAGCAGTTCTTC.

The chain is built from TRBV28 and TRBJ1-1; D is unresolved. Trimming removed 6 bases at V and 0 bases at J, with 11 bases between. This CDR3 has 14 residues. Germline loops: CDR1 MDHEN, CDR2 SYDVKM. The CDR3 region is CASRKESMNTEAFF. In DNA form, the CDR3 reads TGTGCCAGCAGAAAGGAGAGCATGAACACTGAAGCTTTCTTT.

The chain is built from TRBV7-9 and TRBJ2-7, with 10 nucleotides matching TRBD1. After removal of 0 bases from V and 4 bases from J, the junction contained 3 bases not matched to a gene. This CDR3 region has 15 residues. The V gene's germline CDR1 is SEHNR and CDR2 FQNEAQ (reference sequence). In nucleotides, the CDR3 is TGTGCCAGCAGCTTAGCTGGACAGGGGGGATACGAGCAGTACTTC. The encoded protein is CASSLAGQGGYEQYF.

The CDR3 nucleotides are TGTGCCATCAGTGGCGTAAAGGGCTACGAGCAGTACTTC. Its translation is CAISGVKGYEQYF. The chain is built from TRBV10-3 and TRBJ2-7; D is unclear. Germline V gene data show CDR1 as ENHRY and CDR2 as SYGVKD. V was pared by 4 bases and J by 3 bases, with 10 bases between. The CDR3 length is 13 residues.

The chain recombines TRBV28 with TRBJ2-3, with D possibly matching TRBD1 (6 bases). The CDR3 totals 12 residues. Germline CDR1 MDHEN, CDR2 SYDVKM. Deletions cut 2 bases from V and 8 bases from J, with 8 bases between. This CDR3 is CASSLGGFTQYF. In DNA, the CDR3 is TGTGCCAGCAGTTTAGGGGGCTTTACGCAGTATTTT.

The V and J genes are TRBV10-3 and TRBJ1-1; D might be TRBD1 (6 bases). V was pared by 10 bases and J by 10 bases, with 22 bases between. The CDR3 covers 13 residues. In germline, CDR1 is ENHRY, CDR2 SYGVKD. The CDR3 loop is CATGGDTPLGAFF. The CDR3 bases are TGTGCCACCGGCGGGGACACCCCTTTAGGAGCTTTCTTT.

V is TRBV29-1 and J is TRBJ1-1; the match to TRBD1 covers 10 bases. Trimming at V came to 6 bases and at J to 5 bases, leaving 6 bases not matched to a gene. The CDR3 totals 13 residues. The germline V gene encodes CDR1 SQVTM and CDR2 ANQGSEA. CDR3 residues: CSVRQGAGTEAFF. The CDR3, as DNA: TGCAGCGTACGACAGGGGGCCGGGACTGAAGCTTTCTTT. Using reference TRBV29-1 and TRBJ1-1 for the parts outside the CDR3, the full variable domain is SAVISQKPSRDICQRGTSLTIQCQVDSQVTMMFWYRQQPGQSLTLIATANQGSEATYESGFVIDKFPISRPNLTFSTLTVSNMSPEDSSIYLCSVRQGAGTEAFFGQGTRLTVV.

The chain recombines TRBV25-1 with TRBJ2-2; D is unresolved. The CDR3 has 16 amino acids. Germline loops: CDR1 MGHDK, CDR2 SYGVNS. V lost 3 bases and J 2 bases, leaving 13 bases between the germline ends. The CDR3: CASSEYLGFNTGELFF. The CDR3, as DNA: TGTGCCAGCAGTGAGTACTTGGGGTTCAACACCGGGGAGCTGTTTTTT.

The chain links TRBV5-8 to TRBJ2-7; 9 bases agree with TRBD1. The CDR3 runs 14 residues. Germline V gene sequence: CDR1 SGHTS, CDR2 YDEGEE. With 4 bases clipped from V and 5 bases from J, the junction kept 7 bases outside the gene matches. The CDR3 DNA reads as TGTGCCAGCAGCGAGGACAGGGGTGGCCACGAGCAGTACTTC. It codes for CASSEDRGGHEQYF. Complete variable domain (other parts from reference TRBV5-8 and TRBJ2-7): EAGVTQSPTHLIKTRGQQATLRCSPISGHTSVYWYQQALGLGLQFLLWYDEGEERNRGNFPPRFSGRQFPNYSSELNVNALELEDSALYLCASSEDRGGHEQYFGPGTRLTVT.

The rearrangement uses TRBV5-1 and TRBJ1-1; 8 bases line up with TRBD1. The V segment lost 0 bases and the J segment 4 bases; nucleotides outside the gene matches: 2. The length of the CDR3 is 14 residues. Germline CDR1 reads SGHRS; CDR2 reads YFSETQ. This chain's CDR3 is CASSLGQGLTEAFF. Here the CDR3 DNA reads TGCGCCAGCAGCTTGGGACAGGGGCTCACTGAAGCTTTCTTT.

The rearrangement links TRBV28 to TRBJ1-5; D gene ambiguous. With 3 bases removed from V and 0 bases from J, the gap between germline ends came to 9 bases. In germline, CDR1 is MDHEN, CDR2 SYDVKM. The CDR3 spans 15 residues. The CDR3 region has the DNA TGTGCCAGCAGTTTTTTGACGGATAGCAATCAGCCCCAGCATTTT. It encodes CASSFLTDSNQPQHF.

The CDR3 spells CASSLGGPQHF. CDR3 nucleotides: TGTGCCAGCAGCCTAGGGGGGCCCCAGCATTTT. The chain employs TRBV7-9 and TRBJ1-5, with a weak D call TRBD1 (6 bases). Per germline, CDR1 SEHNR and CDR2 FQNEAQ (reference sequence). The germline V and J ends were trimmed by 5 bases and 9 bases, with 8 bases remaining between them. The length of the CDR3 is 11 residues.

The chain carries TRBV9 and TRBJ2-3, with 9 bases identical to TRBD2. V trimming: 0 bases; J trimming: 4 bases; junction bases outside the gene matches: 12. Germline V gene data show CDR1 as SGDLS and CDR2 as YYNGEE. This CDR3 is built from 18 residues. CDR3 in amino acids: CASSVAGLAPKGPDTQYF. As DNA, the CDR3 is TGTGCCAGCAGCGTAGCGGGACTAGCCCCCAAAGGCCCAGATACGCAGTATTTT.

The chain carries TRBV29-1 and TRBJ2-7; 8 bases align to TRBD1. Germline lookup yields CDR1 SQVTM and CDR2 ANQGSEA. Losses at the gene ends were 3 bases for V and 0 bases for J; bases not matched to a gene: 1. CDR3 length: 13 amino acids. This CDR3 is CSVEDRASYEQYF. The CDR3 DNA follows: TGCAGCGTTGAGGACAGGGCCTCCTACGAGCAGTACTTC.

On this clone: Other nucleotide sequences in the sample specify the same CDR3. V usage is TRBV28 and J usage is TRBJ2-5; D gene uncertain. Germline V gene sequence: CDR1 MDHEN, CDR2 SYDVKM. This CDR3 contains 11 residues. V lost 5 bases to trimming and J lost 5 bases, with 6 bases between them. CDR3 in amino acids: CASSLGETQYF. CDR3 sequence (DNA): TGTGCCAGCAGTCTAGGGGAGACCCAGTACTTC.

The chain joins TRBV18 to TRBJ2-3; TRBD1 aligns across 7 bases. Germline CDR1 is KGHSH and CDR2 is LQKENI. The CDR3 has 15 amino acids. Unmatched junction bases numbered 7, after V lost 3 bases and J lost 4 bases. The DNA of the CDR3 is TGTGCCAGCTCACCGTTTCAGGGGGTTCCAGATACGCAGTATTTT. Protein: CASSPFQGVPDTQYF.

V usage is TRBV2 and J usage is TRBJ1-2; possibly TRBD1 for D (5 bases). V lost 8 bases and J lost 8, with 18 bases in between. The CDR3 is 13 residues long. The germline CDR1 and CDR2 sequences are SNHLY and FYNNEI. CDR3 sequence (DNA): TGTGCCAGCGTGACAGCAACGCCCTGGGGCTACACCTTC. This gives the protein CASVTATPWGYTF.

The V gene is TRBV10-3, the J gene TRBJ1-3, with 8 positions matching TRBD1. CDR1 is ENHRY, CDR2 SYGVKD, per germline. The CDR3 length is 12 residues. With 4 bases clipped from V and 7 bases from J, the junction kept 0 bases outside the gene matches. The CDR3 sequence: CAISGQGNTIYF. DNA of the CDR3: TGTGCCATCAGTGGACAGGGGAACACCATATATTTT.

The CDR3 DNA reads TGTGCCAGCAGCGCTGGTGACAGACCAACTAATGAAAAACTGTTTTTT. Amino acids: CASSAGDRPTNEKLFF. The chain carries TRBV5-4 and TRBJ1-4, with D possibly matching TRBD1 (5 bases). CDR3 length: 16 amino acids. Germline V gives CDR1 SGHNT, CDR2 YYREEE (reference sequence). The germline V and J ends were trimmed by 4 bases and 0 bases, with 13 bases remaining between them.

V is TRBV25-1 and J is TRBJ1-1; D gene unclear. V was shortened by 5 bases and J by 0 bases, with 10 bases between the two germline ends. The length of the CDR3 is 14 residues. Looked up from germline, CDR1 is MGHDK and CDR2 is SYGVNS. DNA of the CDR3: TGTGCCAGCAGTTCCCGAGCCCTGAACACTGAAGCTTTCTTT. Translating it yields CASSSRALNTEAFF.